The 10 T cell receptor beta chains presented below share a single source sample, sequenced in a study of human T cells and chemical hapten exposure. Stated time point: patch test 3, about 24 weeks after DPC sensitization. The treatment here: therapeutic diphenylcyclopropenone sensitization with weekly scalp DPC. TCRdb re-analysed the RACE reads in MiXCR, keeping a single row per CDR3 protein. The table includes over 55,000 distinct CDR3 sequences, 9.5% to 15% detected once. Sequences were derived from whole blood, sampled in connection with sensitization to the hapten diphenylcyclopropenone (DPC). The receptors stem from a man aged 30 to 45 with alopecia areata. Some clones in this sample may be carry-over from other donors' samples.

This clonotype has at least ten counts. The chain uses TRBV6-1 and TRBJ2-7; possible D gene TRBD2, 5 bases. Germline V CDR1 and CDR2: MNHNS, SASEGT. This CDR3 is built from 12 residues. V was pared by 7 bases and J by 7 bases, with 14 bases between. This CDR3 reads CASNPSSGEQYF. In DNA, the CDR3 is TGTGCCAGCAACCCGAGCTCGGGGGAGCAGTACTTC.

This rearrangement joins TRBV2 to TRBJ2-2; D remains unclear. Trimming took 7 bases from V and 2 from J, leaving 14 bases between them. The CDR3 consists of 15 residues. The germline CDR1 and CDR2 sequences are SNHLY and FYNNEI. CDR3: CASTETRTNTGELFF. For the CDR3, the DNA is TGTGCCAGCACCGAGACACGTACTAACACCGGGGAGCTGTTTTTT.

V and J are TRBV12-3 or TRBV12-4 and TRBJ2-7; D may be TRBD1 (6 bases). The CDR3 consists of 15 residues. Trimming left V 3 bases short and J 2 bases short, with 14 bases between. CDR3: CASSFRGGGTYEQYF. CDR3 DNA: TGTGCCAGCAGTTTTAGGGGTGGGGGCACCTACGAGCAGTACTTC.

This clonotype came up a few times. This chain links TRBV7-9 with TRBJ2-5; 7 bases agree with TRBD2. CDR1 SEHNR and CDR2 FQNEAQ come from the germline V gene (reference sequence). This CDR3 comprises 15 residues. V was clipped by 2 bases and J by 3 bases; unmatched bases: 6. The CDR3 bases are TGTGCCAGCAGCTTAAGCGGGGAACGAAAAGAGACCCAGTACTTC. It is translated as CASSLSGERKETQYF.

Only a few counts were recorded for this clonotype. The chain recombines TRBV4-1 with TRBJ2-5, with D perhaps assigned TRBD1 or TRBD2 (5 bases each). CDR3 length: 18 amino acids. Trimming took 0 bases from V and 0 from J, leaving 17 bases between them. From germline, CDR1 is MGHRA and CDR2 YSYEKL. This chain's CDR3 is CASSQETLGTGYQETQYF. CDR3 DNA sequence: TGCGCCAGCAGCCAAGAAACCCTCGGGACGGGGTACCAAGAGACCCAGTACTTC.

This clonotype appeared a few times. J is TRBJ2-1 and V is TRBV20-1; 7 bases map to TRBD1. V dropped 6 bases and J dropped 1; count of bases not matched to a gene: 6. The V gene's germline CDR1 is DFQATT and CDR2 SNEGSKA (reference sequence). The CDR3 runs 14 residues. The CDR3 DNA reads TGCAGTGCCCTGAGGGACAGTTCCTACAATGAGCAGTTCTTC. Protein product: CSALRDSSYNEQFF.

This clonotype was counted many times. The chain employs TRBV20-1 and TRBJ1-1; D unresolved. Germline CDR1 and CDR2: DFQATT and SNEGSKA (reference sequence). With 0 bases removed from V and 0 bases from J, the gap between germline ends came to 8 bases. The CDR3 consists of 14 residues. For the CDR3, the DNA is TGCAGTGCTAGAGATCGGGTTATGAACACTGAAGCTTTCTTT. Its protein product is CSARDRVMNTEAFF.

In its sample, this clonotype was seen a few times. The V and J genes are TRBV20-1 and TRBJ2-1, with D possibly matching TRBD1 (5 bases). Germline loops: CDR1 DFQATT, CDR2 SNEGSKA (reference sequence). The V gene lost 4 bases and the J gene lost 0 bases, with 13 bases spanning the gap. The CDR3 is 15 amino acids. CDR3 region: CSANPWTSSYNEQFF. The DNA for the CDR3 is TGCAGTGCTAACCCCTGGACATCCTCCTACAATGAGCAGTTCTTC.

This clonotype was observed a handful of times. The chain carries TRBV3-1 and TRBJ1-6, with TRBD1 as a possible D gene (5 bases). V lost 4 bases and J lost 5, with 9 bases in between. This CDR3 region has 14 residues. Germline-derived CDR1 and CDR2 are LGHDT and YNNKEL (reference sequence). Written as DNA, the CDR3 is TGTGCCAGCAGCCCTCGACAGCATAATTCACCCCTCCACTTT. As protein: CASSPRQHNSPLHF.

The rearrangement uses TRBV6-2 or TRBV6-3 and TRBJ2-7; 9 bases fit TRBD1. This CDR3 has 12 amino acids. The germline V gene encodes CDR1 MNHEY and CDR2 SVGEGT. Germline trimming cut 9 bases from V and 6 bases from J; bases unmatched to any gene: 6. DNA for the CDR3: TGTGCCAGTGCGACAGGGGGAACCGAGCAGTACTTC. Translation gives CASATGGTEQYF.